The 14 T cell receptor beta chains below all came from one sample that was sequenced in a study of blood T cell repertoires in COVID-19. Generated by immunoSEQ multiplex PCR, the TCRdb table keeps only in-frame clones and is missing some. The data contain about 130,000 clones, approximately 79% of them seen just once; the ten biggest clones take up roughly 2.2%. Source material: PBMCs or T cells enriched from blood (not recorded which). The source of these receptors is a man aged 35 to 55 with acute COVID-19.

The rearrangement uses TRBV19 and TRBJ1-1, with D possibly TRBD1 on 6 matching bases. This CDR3 has 12 residues. CDR1 and CDR2 from the germline V gene are LNHDA and SQIVND (reference sequence). Deletions cut 7 bases from V and 3 bases from J, with 9 bases between. The CDR3: CASKTGYTEAFF. The DNA for the CDR3 is TGTGCCAGTAAAACAGGGTACACTGAAGCTTTCTTT.

This rearrangement joins TRBV19 to TRBJ2-3; 7 positions match TRBD2. From germline, CDR1 is LNHDA and CDR2 SQIVND (reference sequence). The V segment lost 7 bases and the J segment 2 bases; nucleotides outside the gene matches: 9. The CDR3 loop spans 15 amino acids. The CDR3 region is CASTAGTTYTDTQYF. The DNA for the CDR3 is TGTGCCAGTACTGCCGGGACTACCTACACAGATACGCAGTATTTT.

The V and J genes are TRBV5-5 and TRBJ1-1; D remains ambiguous. Germline loops: CDR1 SGHKS, CDR2 YYEKEE (reference sequence). V lost 4 bases, J lost 1 base, and 5 bases lay in between. The CDR3 consists of 12 residues. CDR3 bases: TGTGCCAGCAGCCTAACGAACACTGAAGCTTTCTTT. This translates into CASSLTNTEAFF. Looking up the rest from reference TRBV5-5 and TRBJ1-1 gives the full variable domain: DAGVTQSPTHLIKTRGQQVTLRCSPISGHKSVSWYQQVLGQGPQFIFQYYEKEERGRGNFPDRFSARQFPNYSSELNVNALLLGDSALYLCASSLTNTEAFFGQGTRLTVV.

This rearrangement joins TRBV2 to TRBJ2-5; 7 bases align to TRBD1. The CDR3 extends over 14 amino acids. V gave up 8 bases and J gave up 7 bases; unmatched junction bases: 13. Germline V gene lookup returns CDR1 SNHLY and CDR2 FYNNEI. CDR3 sequence (DNA): TGTGCCAGCTTCAGAACCGGGACAGACGGGACCCAGTACTTC. Protein product: CASFRTGTDGTQYF. The entire variable domain, with the rest obtained from reference TRBV2 and TRBJ2-5, is as follows: EPEVTQTPSHQVTQMGQEVILRCVPISNHLYFYWYRQILGQKVEFLVSFYNNEISEKSEIFDDQFSVERPDGSNFTLKIRSTKLEDSAMYFCASFRTGTDGTQYFGPGTRLLVL.

The chain joins TRBV3-1 (or the pseudogene TRBV3-2) to TRBJ1-2; perhaps TRBD1 as D (5 bases). CDR1 LGHDT and CDR2 YNNKEL come from the germline V gene (reference sequence). The CDR3 spans 15 residues. Trimming took off 4 bases at V and 3 bases at J, with 15 bases between the two ends. CDR3: CASSLAARADYGYTF. The CDR3 nucleotides are TGTGCCAGCAGCCTGGCGGCCAGGGCTGACTATGGCTACACCTTC.

In its sample, this clone was seen a few times. CDR3 region: CATTLGRGNGYTF. The CDR3 DNA reads as TGTGCCACCACACTTGGGAGGGGAAATGGCTACACCTTC. The chain combines TRBV7-9 with TRBJ1-2; D is possibly TRBD1 (5 bases). V lost 10 bases to trimming and J lost 6 bases, with 18 bases between them. CDR3 length: 13 amino acids. Per the germline V gene, CDR1 is SEHNR and CDR2 is FQNEAQ (reference sequence).

In this sample, this clone turned up once. The CDR3 region is CASSEAGGSYEQYF. The DNA for the CDR3 is TGTGCCAGCAGCGAAGCGGGGGGCTCCTACGAGCAGTACTTC. This sequence joins TRBV28 and TRBJ2-7, with TRBD2 matching over 9 bases. The CDR3 sequence is 14 residues long. From germline, CDR1 is MDHEN and CDR2 SYDVKM. V trimming: 6 bases; J trimming: 0 bases; junction bases outside the gene matches: 3.

This clone has just a few counts. This chain uses TRBV9 with TRBJ2-1; TRBD2 matches at 16 bases. The CDR3 extends over 16 amino acids. Germline loops: CDR1 SGDLS, CDR2 YYNGEE. Germline trimming cut 4 bases from V and 8 bases from J; bases unmatched to any gene: 6. CDR3 coding DNA: TGTGCCAGCAGCCCTGGGACTAGCGGGGGGGTGGATGAGCAGTTCTTC. Protein: CASSPGTSGGVDEQFF.

The chain combines TRBV30 with TRBJ1-2, with a possible D match to TRBD1 (6 bases). The CDR3 is made up of 12 amino acids. The germline V and J ends were trimmed by 5 bases and 5 bases, with 12 bases remaining between them. Per the germline V gene, CDR1 is GTSNPN and CDR2 is SVGIG (reference sequence). Written as DNA, the CDR3 is TGTGCCTGGGCTAACCAGGGGTATGGCTACACCTTC. This gives the protein CAWANQGYGYTF.

The chain is built from TRBV27 and TRBJ2-1, with 8 bases identical to TRBD1. The germline gives CDR1 MNHEY, CDR2 SMNVEV (reference sequence). The CDR3 is made up of 15 amino acids. The J segment lost 8 bases and the V segment lost 7 bases, leaving 13 bases of the junction unmatched. CDR3 DNA sequence: TGTGCCAGCAACCTCGGACAGGGCCGGGACTATGAGCAGTTCTTC. This gives the protein CASNLGQGRDYEQFF.

The V and J genes are TRBV6-5 and TRBJ1-2; 9 bases line up with TRBD1. This CDR3 region has 14 residues. Germline assignment: CDR1 MNHEY and CDR2 SVGAGI. Trimming removed 6 bases from V and 4 bases from J; junction bases left unmatched: 6. The CDR3 coding sequence is TGTGCCAGCAGACCCACAGGGGGCCTCTATGGCTACACCTTC. It is translated as CASRPTGGLYGYTF.

The genes are TRBV7-3 and TRBJ2-1, with D perhaps TRBD1 (5 bases). The length of the CDR3 is 12 residues. V lost 5 bases, J lost 9 bases, and 11 bases lay in between. Germline V lookup: CDR1 SGHTA, CDR2 FQGTGA. CDR3 sequence reads: CASSPQQGEQFF. CDR3 nucleotide sequence: TGTGCCAGCAGCCCCCAGCAGGGTGAGCAGTTCTTC.

This chain links TRBV2 with TRBJ2-1, with TRBD1 identical over 7 bases. The J segment lost 7 bases and the V segment lost 8 bases, leaving 14 bases of the junction unmatched. The CDR3 sequence is 15 residues long. Germline assignment: CDR1 SNHLY and CDR2 FYNNEI. CDR3 in amino acids: CASHTPGQTENEQFF. As DNA, the CDR3 is TGTGCCAGCCACACCCCGGGACAGACTGAAAATGAGCAGTTCTTC. Full variable domain (remainder filled in from reference TRBV2 and TRBJ2-1): EPEVTQTPSHQVTQMGQEVILRCVPISNHLYFYWYRQILGQKVEFLVSFYNNEISEKSEIFDDQFSVERPDGSNFTLKIRSTKLEDSAMYFCASHTPGQTENEQFFGPGTRLTVL.

V is TRBV2 and J is TRBJ2-5, with 13 bases matching TRBD2. Germline V lookup: CDR1 SNHLY, CDR2 FYNNEI. The CDR3 contains 16 residues. V lost 6 bases and J lost 7; bases outside the gene matches: 11. The CDR3 coding sequence is TGTGCCAGCAGCATAAGAGGGACTAGCGGGGAGGGGACCCAGTACTTC. Its translation is CASSIRGTSGEGTQYF.